A selection of T cell receptor beta chains follows, all from one sample in a study of PD-1 blockade in classical Hodgkin lymphoma. Produced via immunoSEQ multiplex PCR; TCRdb's table is partial and in-frame only. The sample includes 25,000 to 30,000 clones, around 73% of them seen just once. Specimen: peripheral blood mononuclear cells (PBMCs), collected before the second cycle of nivolumab. Receptor source: a human donor with classical Hodgkin lymphoma. Each CDR3 is given with its conserved first and last residue. Each record gives: D gene, J gene, V gene, clone size, CDR3 protein, CDR3 DNA. A D gene is named only where the DNA matches it firmly. Clone size is not always given. Where it is, it says once, few, many or a class for expanded clones.

D: TRBD1; J: TRBJ2-7; V: TRBV11-3; size: -; CDR3: CASSFRTGNFYEQYF; DNA: TGTGCCAGCAGCTTTAGGACAGGGAATTTCTACGAGCAGTACTTC
D: -; J: TRBJ2-7; V: TRBV21-1; size: -; CDR3: CASSKTPPAEQYF; DNA: TGTGCCAGCAGCAAAACCCCCCCCGCAGAGCAGTACTTC
D: -; J: TRBJ2-5; V: TRBV6-1; size: -; CDR3: CASSEEGSARETQYF; DNA: TGTGCCAGCAGTGAAGAGGGCTCCGCCAGGGAGACCCAGTACTTC
D: -; J: TRBJ2-3; V: TRBV7-2; size: -; CDR3: CASSSPGIGDTQYF; DNA: TGTGCCAGCAGCTCCCCCGGGATTGGAGATACGCAGTATTTT
D: -; J: TRBJ2-3; V: TRBV7-2; size: -; CDR3: CASSIQGSRGTDTQYF; DNA: TGTGCCAGCAGCATACAGGGTAGCCGGGGTACAGATACGCAGTATTTT
D: -; J: TRBJ2-7; V: TRBV5-1; size: -; CDR3: CASSLNRATYEQYF; DNA: TGCGCCAGCAGCTTGAACAGGGCAACCTACGAGCAGTACTTC
D: -; J: TRBJ1-5; V: TRBV28; size: -; CDR3: CASSLSGNQPQHF; DNA: TGTGCCAGCAGTTTATCAGGGAATCAGCCCCAGCATTTT
D: TRBD1; J: TRBJ2-5; V: TRBV5-6; size: -; CDR3: CASSWDRGETQYF; DNA: TGTGCCAGCAGCTGGGACAGGGGGGAGACCCAGTACTTC
D: -; J: TRBJ1-6; V: TRBV9; size: -; CDR3: CASSVTTSSYNSPLHF; DNA: TGTGCCAGCAGCGTAACTACTAGCTCCTATAATTCACCCCTCCACTTT
D: -; J: TRBJ2-7; V: TRBV5-4; size: -; CDR3: CASSPRGSSYEQYF; DNA: TGTGCCAGCAGCCCTCGGGGTAGCTCCTACGAGCAGTACTTC
D: TRBD1; J: TRBJ1-2; V: TRBV19; size: -; CDR3: CASSLQGAANYGYTF; DNA: TGTGCCAGTAGTCTCCAGGGGGCCGCTAACTATGGCTACACCTTC
D: TRBD1; J: TRBJ2-5; V: TRBV5-1; size: -; CDR3: CASSFQGAQETQYF; DNA: TGCGCCAGCAGCTTCCAGGGGGCCCAAGAGACCCAGTACTTC
D: TRBD2; J: TRBJ2-2; V: TRBV9; size: -; CDR3: CASSSSGEYTGELFF; DNA: TGTGCCAGCAGTTCTAGCGGGGAATACACCGGGGAGCTGTTTTTT
D: -; J: TRBJ2-4; V: TRBV6-4; size: -; CDR3: CASSDRLGWGRYKNIQYF; DNA: TGTGCCAGCAGTGATAGGTTGGGATGGGGAAGGTACAAAAACATTCAGTACTTC
D: -; J: TRBJ1-6; V: TRBV18; size: -; CDR3: CASQERNSPLHF; DNA: TGTGCCAGCCAGGAAAGAAATTCACCCCTCCACTTT
D: TRBD2; J: TRBJ2-3; V: TRBV19; size: -; CDR3: CASSVLGGEGTDTQYF; DNA: TGTGCCAGTTCTGTTCTGGGCGGGGAGGGGACAGATACGCAGTATTTT
D: -; J: TRBJ1-4; V: TRBV28; size: -; CDR3: CASSFQGMANEKLFF; DNA: TGTGCCAGCAGTTTTCAGGGGATGGCTAATGAAAAACTGTTTTTT
D: -; J: TRBJ1-2; V: TRBV6-5; size: once; CDR3: CASSYGGGNYGYTF; DNA: TGTGCCAGCAGTTACGGTGGAGGTAACTATGGCTACACCTTC
D: -; J: TRBJ1-1; V: TRBV6-1; size: -; CDR3: CASSEQEGTEAFF; DNA: TGTGCCAGCAGTGAACAAGAGGGTACTGAAGCTTTCTTT
D: TRBD1; J: TRBJ1-5; V: TRBV9; size: once; CDR3: CASSARRGQGVGQPQHF; DNA: TGTGCCAGCAGCGCCCGGCGTGGACAGGGGGTTGGCCAGCCCCAGCATTTT
D: TRBD2; J: TRBJ2-5; V: TRBV7-7; size: -; CDR3: CASSLGLAGTQETQYF; DNA: TGTGCCAGCAGCTTAGGACTAGCGGGGACCCAAGAGACCCAGTACTTC
D: -; J: TRBJ2-3; V: TRBV4-3; size: -; CDR3: CASSQVGGQADTQYF; DNA: TGCGCCAGCAGCCAAGTAGGGGGGCAGGCAGATACGCAGTATTTT
D: TRBD1; J: TRBJ1-1; V: TRBV27; size: -; CDR3: CASRQAGQQNTEAFF; DNA: TGTGCCAGCAGGCAGGCGGGACAGCAGAACACTGAAGCTTTCTTT
D: -; J: TRBJ2-5; V: TRBV11-2; size: -; CDR3: CASSLREGETQYF; DNA: TGTGCCAGCAGCTTAAGAGAAGGAGAGACCCAGTACTTC
D: -; J: TRBJ2-6; V: TRBV4-3; size: -; CDR3: CASSQGGPGSSGANVLTF; DNA: TGCGCCAGCAGCCAAGGGGGCCCAGGGAGTTCTGGGGCCAACGTCCTGACTTTC
D: -; J: TRBJ1-1; V: TRBV29-1; size: -; CDR3: CSVEGGQRTEAFF; DNA: TGCAGCGTTGAAGGGGGGCAGCGCACTGAAGCTTTCTTT
D: -; J: TRBJ2-5; V: TRBV7-7; size: -; CDR3: CASSLAASETQYF; DNA: TGTGCTAGCAGCTTAGCGGCGTCTGAGACCCAGTACTTC
D: -; J: TRBJ2-4; V: TRBV11-2; size: medium-sized; CDR3: CASSLASIQYF; DNA: TGTGCCAGCAGCTTAGCGAGTATTCAGTACTTC
D: -; J: TRBJ1-5; V: TRBV7-6; size: -; CDR3: CASSPQRAPSNQPQHF; DNA: TGTGCCAGCAGCCCCCAGCGAGCGCCTAGCAATCAGCCCCAGCATTTT
D: -; J: TRBJ1-1; V: TRBV6-6; size: -; CDR3: CASSRENTEAFF; DNA: TGTGCCAGCAGCAGGGAGAACACTGAAGCTTTCTTT
D: -; J: TRBJ2-2; V: TRBV6-5; size: -; CDR3: CASSYVVGNTGELFF; DNA: TGTGCCAGCAGTTACGTGGTGGGTAACACCGGGGAGCTGTTTTTT
D: -; J: TRBJ2-7; V: TRBV6-5; size: medium-sized; CDR3: CASSYRRGAYEQYF; DNA: TGTGCCAGCAGTTACCGACGGGGTGCCTACGAGCAGTACTTC
D: -; J: TRBJ2-3; V: TRBV6-1; size: -; CDR3: CASSGRQTSTDTQYF; DNA: TGTGCCAGCAGTGGCCGACAGACTAGCACAGATACGCAGTATTTT
D: TRBD1; J: TRBJ1-6; V: TRBV9; size: -; CDR3: CASSVQGQINSPLHF; DNA: TGTGCCAGCAGCGTACAGGGACAGATTAATTCACCCCTCCACTTT
D: TRBD1; J: TRBJ2-2; V: TRBV9; size: -; CDR3: CASSVGGTDGTGELFF; DNA: TGTGCCAGCAGCGTAGGTGGGACAGACGGCACCGGGGAGCTGTTTTTT
D: -; J: TRBJ1-2; V: TRBV4-3; size: -; CDR3: CASSTERNYGYTF; DNA: TGCGCCAGCAGCACCGAAAGGAACTATGGCTACACCTTC
D: TRBD1; J: TRBJ2-3; V: TRBV9; size: -; CDR3: CASSSTGGGTDTQYF; DNA: TGTGCCAGCAGCTCGACAGGGGGTGGCACAGATACGCAGTATTTT
D: -; J: TRBJ1-1; V: TRBV2; size: -; CDR3: CASSQQGNTEAFF; DNA: TGTGCCAGCAGTCAACAGGGGAACACTGAAGCTTTCTTT
D: -; J: TRBJ1-4; V: TRBV9; size: -; CDR3: CASSVAGGATNEKLFF; DNA: TGTGCCAGCAGCGTAGCCGGGGGGGCAACTAATGAAAAACTGTTTTTT
D: TRBD1; J: TRBJ2-7; V: TRBV6-5; size: -; CDR3: CASSYSSQGSSYEQYF; DNA: TGTGCCAGCAGTTACTCGTCACAGGGGTCTTCCTACGAGCAGTACTTC
D: TRBD2; J: TRBJ2-7; V: TRBV18; size: -; CDR3: CASSLSGALYEQYF; DNA: TGTGCCAGCTCACTGAGCGGGGCCCTCTACGAGCAGTACTTC
D: -; J: TRBJ1-3; V: TRBV19; size: -; CDR3: CASSSPGWGNTIYF; DNA: TGTGCCAGTAGTTCCCCGGGGTGGGGAAACACCATATATTTT
D: -; J: TRBJ1-3; V: TRBV12-5; size: -; CDR3: CASGRGYTIYF; DNA: TGTGCCAGTGGCCGGGGGTACACCATATATTTT
D: -; J: TRBJ1-1; V: TRBV14; size: -; CDR3: CASSQYYTEAFF; DNA: TGTGCCAGCAGCCAATATTACACTGAAGCTTTCTTT
D: -; J: TRBJ2-5; V: TRBV27; size: -; CDR3: CASSWGPGETQYF; DNA: TGTGCCAGCAGTTGGGGGCCGGGAGAGACCCAGTACTTC
D: -; J: TRBJ2-7; V: TRBV5-1; size: -; CDR3: CASSLGAGVSHEQYF; DNA: TGCGCCAGCAGCTTAGGGGCAGGTGTTTCCCACGAGCAGTACTTC
D: TRBD2; J: TRBJ2-1; V: TRBV4-2; size: -; CDR3: CASSHISGGNNEQFF; DNA: TGTGCCAGCAGCCATATTAGCGGGGGGAACAATGAGCAGTTCTTC
D: -; J: TRBJ1-2; V: TRBV9; size: -; CDR3: CASSVVGGYGYTF; DNA: TGTGCCAGCAGCGTAGTCGGGGGCTATGGCTACACCTTC
D: TRBD1; J: TRBJ1-2; V: TRBV30; size: few; CDR3: CAWSPGTAVGYTF; DNA: TGTGCCTGGAGTCCCGGGACAGCGGTGGGCTACACCTTC
D: -; J: TRBJ1-4; V: TRBV19; size: few; CDR3: CASSIGGLREKLFF; DNA: TGTGCCAGTAGTATTGGTGGACTTCGGGAAAAACTGTTTTTT
D: TRBD1; J: TRBJ2-1; V: TRBV4-2; size: -; CDR3: CASSQDGDSSYNEQFF; DNA: TGTGCCAGCAGCCAAGATGGGGACAGCTCCTACAATGAGCAGTTCTTC
D: -; J: TRBJ2-3; V: TRBV5-1; size: once; CDR3: CASSPPAAITDTQYF; DNA: TGCGCCAGCAGCCCACCGGCTGCGATCACAGATACGCAGTATTTT
D: TRBD2; J: TRBJ2-1; V: TRBV6-5; size: -; CDR3: CASSYAVGGNEQFF; DNA: TGTGCCAGCAGTTACGCCGTGGGGGGGAATGAGCAGTTCTTC
D: TRBD2; J: TRBJ2-1; V: TRBV7-7; size: -; CDR3: CASSPIAGQWGEQFF; DNA: TGTGCCAGCAGCCCTATAGCGGGGCAGTGGGGTGAGCAGTTCTTC
D: -; J: TRBJ2-5; V: TRBV11-2; size: -; CDR3: CASSLGETQYF; DNA: TGTGCCAGCAGTCTAGGAGAGACCCAGTACTTC
D: TRBD1; J: TRBJ2-7; V: TRBV7-8; size: -; CDR3: CASSGGQTFREQYF; DNA: TGTGCCAGCAGCGGGGGACAGACCTTTCGCGAGCAGTACTTC
D: -; J: TRBJ1-2; V: TRBV11-2; size: -; CDR3: CASSLRIGWNYGYTF; DNA: TGTGCCAGCAGCTTAAGGATCGGGTGGAACTATGGCTACACCTTC
D: -; J: TRBJ1-6; V: TRBV19; size: -; CDR3: CASSMGNVGNSPLHF; DNA: TGTGCCAGTAGTATGGGAAATGTGGGGAATTCACCCCTCCACTTT
D: TRBD1; J: TRBJ1-1; V: TRBV19; size: -; CDR3: CASSITQGPTEAFF; DNA: TGTGCCAGTAGTATCACACAGGGGCCCACTGAAGCTTTCTTT